A selection of T cell receptor beta chains follows, all from one sample in a study of T-cell reconstitution after alpha-beta-depleted transplantation in children. TCRdb reanalysed the PCR reads using MiXCR and keeps one entry per CDR3 protein. The sample has about 980,000 distinct CDR3 sequences, less than 30% seen once. The material was PBMCs, mostly from graft donor cells, obtained 360 days after TCRalphabeta/CD19-depleted stem cell transplant. These receptors all come from a boy younger than two who had a stem cell transplant for SCID, so the T cells may come from the graft donor. CDR3s include the opening cysteine and the closing phenylalanine or tryptophan. Each record gives: J gene, V gene, CDR3 protein.

TRBJ2-7 TRBV15 CATSAGQGGNEQYF
TRBJ2-1 TRBV6-6 CASSSPPWGEWFF
TRBJ2-1 TRBV20-1 CSAQHLSSYNEQFF
TRBJ2-3 TRBV4-3 CASSQGTSGRSDTQYF
TRBJ2-3 TRBV29-1 CSVGRGGDTQYF
TRBJ2-5 TRBV7-2 CASSLVGQGLIETQYF
TRBJ2-7 TRBV29-1 CSVTLSRSYEQYF
TRBJ2-1 TRBV12-3/TRBV12-4 CASSQDREYNEQFF
TRBJ2-7 TRBV7-9 CASSLGWDRALEQYF
TRBJ1-3 TRBV6-1 CASSPRTGFSGAGNTIYF
TRBJ2-1 TRBV4-1 CASSQDLASGGKKFF
TRBJ2-1 TRBV29-1 CSVEWLADNEQFF
TRBJ2-3 TRBV7-2 CASSLGWTGFSTDTQYF
TRBJ2-3 TRBV9 CASSPQGASGLTDTQYF
TRBJ1-1 TRBV19 CASSPGSRIAEAFF
TRBJ1-3 TRBV4-2 CASSPREGTGNTIYF
TRBJ2-7 TRBV15 CATSRGGTGPSVKQYF
TRBJ2-3 TRBV5-1 CASSDSTKAGTDTQYF
TRBJ2-7 TRBV6-5 CASSYSLTGGGNEQYF
TRBJ1-5 TRBV7-9 CASSAEQGTSQPQHF
TRBJ2-7 TRBV27 CASSPKPGPSYEQYF
TRBJ2-5 TRBV11-2 CASSLGQGLAGGRETQYF
TRBJ2-2 TRBV6-1 CASSPGTSGATGELFF
TRBJ1-2 TRBV12-3/TRBV12-4 CASRGDSSASYTF
TRBJ2-1 TRBV5-1 CASSNGQGDNEQFF
TRBJ2-7 TRBV15 CATSRDLRSSYEQYF
TRBJ2-3 TRBV20-1 CSATDRGIDTQYF
TRBJ2-7 TRBV9 CASSVDPIGESYEQYF
TRBJ2-4 TRBV20-1 CSAREGTGRRIQYF
TRBJ1-1 TRBV5-1 CASSHDDNRGQDTEAFF
TRBJ1-4 TRBV5-1 CASSQQGGTNEKLFF
TRBJ2-1 TRBV6-1 CASSRGTLGVDEQFF
TRBJ1-2 TRBV10-3 CASSWDSRYGYTF
TRBJ2-5 TRBV29-1 CSVDYPGPQTQYF
TRBJ2-7 TRBV28 CASRRTGVGEQYF
TRBJ2-7 TRBV18 CASSPSGRLFLYEQYF
TRBJ1-1 TRBV27 CASSSRSGTGTEAFF
TRBJ2-3 TRBV5-5 CASSLWVGTDTQYF
TRBJ2-7 TRBV5-1 CASSLGQQYEQYF
TRBJ2-7 TRBV12-3/TRBV12-4 CASSFGGLARSYEQYF
TRBJ2-1 TRBV3-1 CASSQDRPNQYNEQFF
TRBJ2-3 TRBV20-1 CSATTASSTDTQYF
TRBJ2-3 TRBV11-2 CASSLGSTSGGRTDTQYF
TRBJ1-2 TRBV25-1 CASSAPLGDRGGYGYTF
TRBJ2-3 TRBV10-3 CAISELDRGADTQYF
TRBJ1-2 TRBV18 CASSPQLGQGTDGYTF